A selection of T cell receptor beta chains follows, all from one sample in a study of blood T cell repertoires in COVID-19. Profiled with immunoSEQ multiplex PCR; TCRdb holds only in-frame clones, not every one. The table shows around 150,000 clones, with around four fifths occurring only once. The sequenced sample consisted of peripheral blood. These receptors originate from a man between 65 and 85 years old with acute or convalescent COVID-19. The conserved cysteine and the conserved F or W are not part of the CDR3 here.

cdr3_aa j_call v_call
ASSPAGTSSYEQY TRBJ2-7 TRBV6-5
ASTRRGGVDTQY TRBJ2-3 TRBV19
ASSERSYEQY TRBJ2-7 TRBV10-2
ASRGSGAQDTGELF TRBJ2-2 TRBV27
ASSLEGQGWGIDNSPLH TRBJ1-6 TRBV7-8
ASSTGTEQY TRBJ2-7 TRBV14
ASSAGIHNEKLF TRBJ1-4 TRBV5-4
ASSLTRTGTIFLSSTDTQY TRBJ2-3 TRBV28
SVDGGTGGGDEQF TRBJ2-1 TRBV29-1
ASSLVQGKAGYT TRBJ1-2 TRBV7-9
ASSEVPSLADSNQPQH TRBJ1-5 TRBV6-1
ASSQGQHRGSGTEAF TRBJ1-1 TRBV3-1/TRBV3-2
ASSFNTGQTDTQY TRBJ2-3 TRBV5-1
ASSFETGGYGYT TRBJ1-2 TRBV7-2
ATAAELSYEQY TRBJ2-7 TRBV15
ASSQTSGGYNEQF TRBJ2-1 TRBV11-2
ASSPPLSYVLT TRBJ2-6 TRBV18
ASTGGAGSYEQY TRBJ2-7 TRBV28
AITKGAIDTGELF TRBJ2-2 TRBV10-3
ASSLAQNTGELF TRBJ2-2 TRBV11-2
ASSPLVRGITDTQY TRBJ2-3 TRBV9
ASSLSGLEVNEQF TRBJ2-1 TRBV11-3
ASSGTGRETQY TRBJ2-5 TRBV6-1
ASSARRDRVAGELF TRBJ2-2 TRBV25-1
ASSLLSRASSDTQY TRBJ2-3 TRBV5-1
ASSLAGLGAF TRBJ1-1 TRBV5-1
ASSRRGQANEKLF TRBJ1-4 TRBV7-9
ASSLDSRGTEAF TRBJ1-1 TRBV9
ASSFIRQGGEQY TRBJ2-7 TRBV5-1
ASSFQRHANQPQH TRBJ1-5 TRBV28
ASSLQAVDTGELF TRBJ2-2 TRBV7-9
ASSLGTDYNEQF TRBJ2-1 TRBV11-1
ASSLLDRETGELF TRBJ2-2 TRBV5-1
ASSKGHTGTGSHSNQPQH TRBJ1-5 TRBV21-1
ASSLVGGSSYEQY TRBJ2-7 TRBV7-8
ASGGGPSNQPQH TRBJ1-5 TRBV5-8
ASSENFGAGVNNEQF TRBJ2-1 TRBV6-1
ASSSVHSGNTIY TRBJ1-3 TRBV19
ASSFLGGGRDIQY TRBJ2-4 TRBV7-2
ASSHLTSGEETQY TRBJ2-5 TRBV4-1
ASSYSTRQGANEQF TRBJ2-1 TRBV6-5
ASSLEGTGVPSTDTQY TRBJ2-3 TRBV5-1
ASSHKGRGLAGPNTGELF TRBJ2-2 TRBV4-1
ASSPGGRAWADTQY TRBJ2-3 TRBV3-1/TRBV3-2
ASSVAGGPQH TRBJ1-5 TRBV9
ASSIQPGQGRNTQY TRBJ2-3 TRBV19